The present T cell receptor (beta chain) was sequenced within a study of human T cells and chemical hapten exposure. Study context: The study patch tested 0.01% DPC on the upper back and read results at 6 days. From small differences in pooled library volume came most of the variation in per-sample TCR yields.

The study used a library that attached unique molecular identifiers to individual cDNA molecules. MiXCR, applied by TCRdb to the RACE reads, yields one record per CDR3 protein. The sample contains about 110,000 distinct CDR3 sequences, roughly 9.6% of which appear only once. V trimming: 3 bases; J trimming: 7 bases; junction bases outside the gene matches: 19. Germline V gene data show CDR1 as DFQATT and CDR2 as SNEGSKA (reference sequence). The CDR3 consists of 18 residues. Time point reported: patch test 1, 2 weeks after DPC sensitization. The treatment denotes: therapeutic diphenylcyclopropenone sensitization with weekly scalp DPC. Researchers sampled blood before each patch test went on.

V gene TRBV20-1 combines with J gene TRBJ1-5; 9 bases match TRBD1. This clonotype was sampled from a woman between 40 and 50 years old with alopecia areata. Some clones in this sample may be carry-over from other donors' samples. Sequenced here: whole blood, sampled in connection with sensitization to the hapten diphenylcyclopropenone (DPC). In nucleotides, the CDR3 is TGCAGTGCTAGGGACCGATCTAAAACAGGGGGCTTGAAACAGCCCCAGCATTTT. Amino acid sequence: CSARDRSKTGGLKQPQHF.